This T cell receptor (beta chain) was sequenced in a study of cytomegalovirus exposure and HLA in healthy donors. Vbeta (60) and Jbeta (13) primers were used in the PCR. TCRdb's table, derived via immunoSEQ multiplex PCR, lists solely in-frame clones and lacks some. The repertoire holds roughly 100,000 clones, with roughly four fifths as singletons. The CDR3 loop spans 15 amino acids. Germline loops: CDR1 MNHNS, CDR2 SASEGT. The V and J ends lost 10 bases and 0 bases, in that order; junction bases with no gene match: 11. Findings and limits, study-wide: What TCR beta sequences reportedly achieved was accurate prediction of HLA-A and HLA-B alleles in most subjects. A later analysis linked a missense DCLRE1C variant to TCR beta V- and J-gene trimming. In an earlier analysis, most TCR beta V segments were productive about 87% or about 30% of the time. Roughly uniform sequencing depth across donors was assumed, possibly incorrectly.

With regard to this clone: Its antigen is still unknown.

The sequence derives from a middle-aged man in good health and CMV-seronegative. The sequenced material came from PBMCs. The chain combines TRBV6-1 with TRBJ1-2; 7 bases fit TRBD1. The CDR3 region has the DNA TGTGCCACGGAATCAAGGGACAGCACTAACTATGGCTACACCTTC. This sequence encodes CATESRDSTNYGYTF.